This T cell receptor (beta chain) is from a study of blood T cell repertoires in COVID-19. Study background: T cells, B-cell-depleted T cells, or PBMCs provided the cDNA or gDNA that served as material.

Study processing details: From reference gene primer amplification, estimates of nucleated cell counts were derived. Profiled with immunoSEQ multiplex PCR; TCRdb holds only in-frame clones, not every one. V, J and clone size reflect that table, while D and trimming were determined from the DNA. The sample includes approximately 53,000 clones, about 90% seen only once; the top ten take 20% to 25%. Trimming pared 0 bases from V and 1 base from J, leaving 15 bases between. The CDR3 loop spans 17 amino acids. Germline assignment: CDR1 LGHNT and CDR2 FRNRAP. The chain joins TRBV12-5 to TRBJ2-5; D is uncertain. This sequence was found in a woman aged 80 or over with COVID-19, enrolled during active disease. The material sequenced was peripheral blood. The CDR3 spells CASGLVPLYGPQETQYF. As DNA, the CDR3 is TGTGCTAGTGGTTTGGTCCCCCTCTACGGTCCCCAAGAGACCCAGTACTTC.